Detailed here is one T cell receptor (beta chain). Original data processing: Amplification with reference gene primers provided the estimates of nucleated cell counts. Libraries were prepared by immunoSEQ multiplex PCR; TCRdb keeps only in-frame clonotypes and omits some of them. For V, J and clone size, that table is used; D and trimming come from the DNA. The data hold 110,000 or so clones, with less than 90% observed a single time. This entry comes from a study of blood T cell repertoires in COVID-19. Study summary: There were acute and convalescent COVID-19 samples, and they came from the United States, Italy and Spain. PBMCs, B-cell-depleted T cells, or T cells provided the cDNA or gDNA that made up the material.

The CDR3 consists of 16 residues. Looked up from germline, CDR1 is SEHNR and CDR2 is FQNEAQ (reference sequence). V was shortened by 5 bases and J by 2 bases, with 19 bases between the two germline ends. The clonotype was recovered from a man in his 70s who had recovered from COVID-19. This chain uses TRBV7-9 with TRBJ2-7, with a possible D match to TRBD1 (6 bases). The sequenced sample was peripheral blood. The CDR3 nucleotides read TGTGCCAGCAGCCCTACACTACAGGGACCTACCTACGAGCAGTACTTC. It translates to CASSPTLQGPTYEQYF.